The 6 T cell receptor beta chains presented below share a single source sample, sequenced in a study of T-cell memory formation after mild COVID-19. Using its own MiXCR run on the 5' RACE reads, TCRdb lists one record per CDR3 protein. The sample records approximately 200,000 distinct CDR3 sequences, approximately 16% being singletons. Sequencing was carried out using PBMCs or a T cell subset sorted from them (not recorded which). Source of these receptors: an adult woman who had mild COVID-19 (a few samples of this study predate the infection). Cell type and time point are not known.

The chain employs TRBV5-1 and TRBJ2-3, with a possible D match to TRBD1 (6 bases). CDR3 length: 14 amino acids. V lost 0 bases and J lost 3, with 8 bases in between. Germline loops: CDR1 SGHRS, CDR2 YFSETQ. Here the CDR3 reads CASSLGDRTDTQYF. DNA of the CDR3: TGCGCCAGCAGCTTGGGAGACAGGACAGATACGCAGTATTTT.

This clonotype is a singleton in its sample. One end of the junction varies from germline; a read error may be responsible. The genes are TRBV7-9 and TRBJ2-1; D possibly uses TRBD1 or TRBD2 (5 bases each). Germline V gene sequence: CDR1 SEHNR, CDR2 FQNEAQ (reference sequence). The CDR3 runs to 12 residues. CDR3 nucleotide sequence: TGTGCCAGCAGCCACTCCGAGGGGACGCCTGTCTTC. Its protein is CASSHSEGTPVF.

This chain connects TRBV20-1 to TRBJ1-2, with 8 bases aligning to TRBD1. This CDR3 region has 14 residues. CDR1 is DFQATT, CDR2 SNEGSKA, per germline (reference sequence). J lost 0 bases, V lost 7 bases, and 7 bases had no gene match. CDR3 nucleotides: TGCAGTGTAACTACAGGGGGAGCTAACTATGGCTACACCTTC. Protein sequence: CSVTTGGANYGYTF.

This clonotype occurred a few times. The chain links TRBV27 to TRBJ2-5, with D possibly being TRBD1 or TRBD2 (5 bases each). Germline CDR1 MNHEY, CDR2 SMNVEV (reference sequence). This CDR3 contains 14 residues. V shed 2 bases and J shed 5 bases, with 12 bases lying between them. The CDR3 loop is CASSLGGGDETQYF. The CDR3 DNA sequence: TGTGCCAGCAGTTTAGGTGGGGGTGACGAGACCCAGTACTTC.

This chain connects TRBV4-1 to TRBJ2-2, with D possibly being TRBD2 (5 bases). Germline V gives CDR1 MGHRA, CDR2 YSYEKL. This CDR3 region has 15 residues. V lost 1 base, J lost 4 bases, and 10 bases lay in between. CDR3 residues: CASSQVTGFTGELFF. DNA for the CDR3: TGCGCCAGCAGCCAAGTTACGGGATTCACCGGGGAGCTGTTTTTT.

This clonotype has a count of ten or more. The gene calls are TRBV11-2 and TRBJ2-1; 8 positions match TRBD2. The CDR3 consists of 14 residues. Trimming removed 0 bases from V and 7 bases from J; junction bases left unmatched: 2. Per germline, CDR1 SGHAT and CDR2 FQNNGV. CDR3 coding DNA: TGTGCCAGCAGCTTAGACCGGGGGGGTAATGAGCAGTTCTTC. Residues: CASSLDRGGNEQFF.